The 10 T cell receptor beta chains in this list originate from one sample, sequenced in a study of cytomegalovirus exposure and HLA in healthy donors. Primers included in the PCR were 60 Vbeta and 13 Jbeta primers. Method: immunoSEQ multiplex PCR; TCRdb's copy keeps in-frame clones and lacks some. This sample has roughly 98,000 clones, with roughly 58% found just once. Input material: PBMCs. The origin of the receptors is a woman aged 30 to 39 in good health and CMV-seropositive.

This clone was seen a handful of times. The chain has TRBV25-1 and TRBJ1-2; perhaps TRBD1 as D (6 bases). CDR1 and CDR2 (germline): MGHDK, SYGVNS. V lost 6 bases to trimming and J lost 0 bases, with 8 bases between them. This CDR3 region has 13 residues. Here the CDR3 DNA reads TGTGCCAGCAGGGCAGGGGCTAACTATGGCTACACCTTC. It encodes CASRAGANYGYTF.

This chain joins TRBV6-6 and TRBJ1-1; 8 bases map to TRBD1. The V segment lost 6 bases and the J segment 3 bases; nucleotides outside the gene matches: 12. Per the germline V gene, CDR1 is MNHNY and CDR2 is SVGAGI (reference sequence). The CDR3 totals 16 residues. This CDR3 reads CASRTSTGAPYTEAFF. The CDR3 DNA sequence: TGTGCCAGCAGGACCTCGACAGGGGCGCCATACACTGAAGCTTTCTTT.

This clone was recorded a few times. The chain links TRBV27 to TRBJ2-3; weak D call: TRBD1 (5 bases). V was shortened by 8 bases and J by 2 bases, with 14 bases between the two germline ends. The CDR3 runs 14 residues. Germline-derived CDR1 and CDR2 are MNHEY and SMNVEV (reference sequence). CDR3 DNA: TGTGCCAGCTCTGACAGAGCATCCACAGATACGCAGTATTTT. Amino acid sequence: CASSDRASTDTQYF.

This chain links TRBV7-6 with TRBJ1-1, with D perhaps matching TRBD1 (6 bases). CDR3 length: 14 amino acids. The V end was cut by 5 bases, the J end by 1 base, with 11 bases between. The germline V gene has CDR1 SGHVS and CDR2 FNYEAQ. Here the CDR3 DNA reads TGTGCCAGCAGCGAATCACAGGGGAACACTGAAGCTTTCTTT. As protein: CASSESQGNTEAFF.

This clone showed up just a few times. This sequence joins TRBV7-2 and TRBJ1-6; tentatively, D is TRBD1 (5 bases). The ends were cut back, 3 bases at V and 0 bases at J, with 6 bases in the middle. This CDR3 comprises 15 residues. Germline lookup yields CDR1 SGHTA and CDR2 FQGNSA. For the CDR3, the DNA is TGTGCCAGCAGCTTTGACAGCTCCTATAATTCACCCCTCCACTTT. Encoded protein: CASSFDSSYNSPLHF.

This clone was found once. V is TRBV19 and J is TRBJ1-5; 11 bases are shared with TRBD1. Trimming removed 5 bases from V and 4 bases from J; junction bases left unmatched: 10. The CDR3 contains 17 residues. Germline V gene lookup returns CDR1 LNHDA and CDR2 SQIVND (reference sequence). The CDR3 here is CASSPDQDRGRNQPQHF. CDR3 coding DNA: TGTGCCAGTAGTCCCGACCAGGACAGGGGGCGAAATCAGCCCCAGCATTTT.

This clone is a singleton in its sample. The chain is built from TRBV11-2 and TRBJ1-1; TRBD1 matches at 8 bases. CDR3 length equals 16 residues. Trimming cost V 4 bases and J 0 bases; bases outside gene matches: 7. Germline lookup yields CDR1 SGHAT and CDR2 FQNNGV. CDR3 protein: CASSSRTGLMNTEAFF. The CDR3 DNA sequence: TGTGCCAGCAGCTCGCGGACAGGGCTAATGAACACTGAAGCTTTCTTT. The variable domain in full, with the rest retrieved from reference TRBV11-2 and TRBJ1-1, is EAGVAQSPRYKIIEKRQSVAFWCNPISGHATLYWYQQILGQGPKLLIQFQNNGVVDDSQLPKDRFSAERLKGVDSTLKIQPAKLEDSAVYLCASSSRTGLMNTEAFFGQGTRLTVV.

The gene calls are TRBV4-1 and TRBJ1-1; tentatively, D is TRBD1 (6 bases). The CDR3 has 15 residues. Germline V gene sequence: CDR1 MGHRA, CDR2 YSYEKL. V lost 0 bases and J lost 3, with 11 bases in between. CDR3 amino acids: CASSQDTGRYTEAFF. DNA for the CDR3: TGCGCCAGCAGCCAAGATACAGGGCGGTACACTGAAGCTTTCTTT.

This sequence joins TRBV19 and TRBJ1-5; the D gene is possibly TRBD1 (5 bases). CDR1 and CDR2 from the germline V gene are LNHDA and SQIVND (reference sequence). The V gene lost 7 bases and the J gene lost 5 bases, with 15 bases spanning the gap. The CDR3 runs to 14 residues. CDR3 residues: CASTPTAGYQPQHF. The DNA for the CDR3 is TGTGCCAGTACCCCGACAGCAGGTTATCAGCCCCAGCATTTT.

The CDR3 spells CASSLLGGGRPNSPLHF. The CDR3 coding sequence is TGTGCCAGCAGCTTATTAGGGGGAGGGCGGCCCAATTCACCCCTCCACTTT. The chain combines TRBV7-2 with TRBJ1-6; D might be TRBD1 (6 bases). The CDR3 has 17 residues. Germline-derived CDR1 and CDR2 are SGHTA and FQGNSA. The V end was cut by 2 bases, the J end by 7 bases, with 18 bases between.